A selection of T cell receptor beta chains follows, all from one sample in a study of regulatory T cells in long-lasting Graves disease. From the multiplex PCR reads, TCRdb called clonotypes with MiXCR, one entry per CDR3 protein. The sample carries 400,000 to 500,000 distinct CDR3 sequences, about 14% recorded once. The data also belong to a second study, concerning T cells in Graves' hyperthyroidism and ophthalmopathy.

The sample was peripheral blood mononuclear cells (PBMCs), taken at new diagnosis, from a patient treated with antithyroid drugs. These receptors were collected from a woman between 45 and 60 years old with Graves disease. Both conserved end residues are part of each CDR3. The D gene is left open where the match is weak. Clone sizes are given selectively: once, few, many, or a class where the clone is expanded.

d_call	v_call	j_call	clone_size	cdr3_length	cdr3_nt	cdr3_aa
TRBD1	TRBV29-1	TRBJ1-3	.	13	TGCAGCGTTGTTACAGGGGGCGCGGACACCATATATTTT	CSVVTGGADTIYF
.	TRBV6-1	TRBJ2-2	few	15	TGTGCCAGCACCCAACAGGGAGCGAACACCGGGGAGCTGTTTTTT	CASTQQGANTGELFF
TRBD2	TRBV11-2	TRBJ2-2	many	14	TGTGCCAGCCGGGAGGAGATCGGGACCGGGGAGCTGTTTTTT	CASREEIGTGELFF
TRBD2	TRBV18	TRBJ2-1	.	17	TGTGCCAGCTCACCACCGGTTGTTAGCGGGAGGCGAGATGAGCAGTTCTTC	CASSPPVVSGRRDEQFF
.	TRBV10-3	TRBJ2-3	.	13	TGTGCCATCAGTGAATCGGGCGCAGATACGCAGTATTTT	CAISESGADTQYF
TRBD2	TRBV13	TRBJ2-7	many	15	TGTGCCAGCAGCTTAGGGGGGGGACTAGCGTGGGAGCAGTACTTC	CASSLGGGLAWEQYF
TRBD2	TRBV12-3/TRBV12-4	TRBJ2-1	many	15	TGTGCCAGCAGTTTCCTAGCGGGAGAAAGTAATGAGCAGTTCTTC	CASSFLAGESNEQFF
.	TRBV7-9	TRBJ2-5	many	14	TGTGCCAGCAGCCCCCCCTGGACGGAAGAGACCCAGTACTTC	CASSPPWTEETQYF
.	TRBV28	TRBJ2-7	many	13	TGTGCCAGCAGTTTAGGTCACGGGTACGAGCAGTACTTC	CASSLGHGYEQYF
TRBD1	TRBV2	TRBJ2-7	.	14	TGTGCCAGCATGCAACAGGGGGCGGGGTACGAGCAGTACTTC	CASMQQGAGYEQYF
TRBD2	TRBV7-3	TRBJ2-2	.	22	TGTGCCAGCAGCTTAAAACCCAGGGTGCGGGACCTTAAGCGGGGGAACACCGGGGAGCTGTTTTTT	CASSLKPRVRDLKRGNTGELFF
.	TRBV18	TRBJ1-1	many	14	TGTGCCAGCTCACCAGATGCGGGGAACACTGAAGCTTTCTTT	CASSPDAGNTEAFF
.	TRBV6-1	TRBJ2-7	many	15	TGTGCCAGCAGTGAATTGGGCAGATCATTCTACGAGCAGTACTTC	CASSELGRSFYEQYF
TRBD1	TRBV5-5	TRBJ1-1	.	18	TGTGCCAGCAGCTCATCCTTACTCGGACAGGGGGTCTCTACTGAAGCTTTCTTT	CASSSSLLGQGVSTEAFF
TRBD1	TRBV28	TRBJ2-7	many	15	TGTGCCAGCATCACCGGACAGGGGGTATCCTACGAGCAGTACTTC	CASITGQGVSYEQYF
TRBD2	TRBV2	TRBJ2-1	many	13	TGTGCCAGCCGACTAGCGTCCTACAATGAGCAGTTCTTC	CASRLASYNEQFF
TRBD2	TRBV10-3	TRBJ2-1	few	19	TGTGCCATCAGTGAGACAGCGGGAGGCGTTAAAGGGACCTACAATGAGCAGTTCTTC	CAISETAGGVKGTYNEQFF
.	TRBV3-1	TRBJ1-2	.	12	TGTGCCAGCAGCCAAGAGACGGCTGGCTACACCTTC	CASSQETAGYTF
TRBD2	TRBV9	TRBJ2-1	.	13	TGTGCCAGCAGCGCGACTAGCGTCAATGAGCAGTTCTTC	CASSATSVNEQFF
TRBD2	TRBV13	TRBJ2-2	.	16	TGTGCCAGCAGCCCTGGGACTAGCGGGACCGGCGGGGAGCTGTTTTTT	CASSPGTSGTGGELFF
TRBD2	TRBV7-2	TRBJ2-1	many	12	TGTGCCAGCAGCAGACTAGCGGGTGAGCAGTTCTTC	CASSRLAGEQFF
TRBD2	TRBV19	TRBJ2-7	few	17	TGTGCCAGTAGTACCGCGGAACTAGCGGGAGGGACCTACGAGCAGTACTTC	CASSTAELAGGTYEQYF
.	TRBV29-1	TRBJ1-5	.	12	TGCAGCGTTGAAGAGGGGAATCAGCCCCAGCATTTT	CSVEEGNQPQHF
.	TRBV18	TRBJ2-1	few	13	TGTGCCAGCTCACTCTCACTAGGATATGAGCAGTTCTTC	CASSLSLGYEQFF
.	TRBV5-1	TRBJ2-1	few	16	TGCGCCAGCAGCCCCCTGGGACTGACTAACCCCAATGAGCAGTTCTTC	CASSPLGLTNPNEQFF
TRBD2	TRBV5-1	TRBJ2-3	many	17	TGCGCCAGCAGCCTCGGAGGGTTAGCGGGTAACACAGATACGCAGTATTTT	CASSLGGLAGNTDTQYF
TRBD2	TRBV7-2	TRBJ2-3	many	12	TGTGCCAGCAGCTTCCCGGGGACTAGGGAGTATTTT	CASSFPGTREYF
.	TRBV18	TRBJ1-2	many	11	TGTGCCAGAGCCAGGTATAAAGGCTACACCTTC	CARARYKGYTF
.	TRBV6-1	TRBJ1-1	many	15	TGTGCCAGCAGTGATTGGGGGGCTACAAACACTGAAGCTTTCTTT	CASSDWGATNTEAFF
.	TRBV9	TRBJ2-3	.	18	TGTGCCAGCAGCGTCAGTGGTAGCGGGGACAGGGTGACAGATACGCAGTATTTT	CASSVSGSGDRVTDTQYF
TRBD1	TRBV19	TRBJ2-7	once	13	TGTGCCAGTAAAAAGGGACAGTTCTACGAGCAGTACTTC	CASKKGQFYEQYF
.	TRBV3-1	TRBJ1-2	many	12	TGTGCCAGCAGCCGAAGTCTCTATGGCTACACCTTC	CASSRSLYGYTF
TRBD1	TRBV7-9	TRBJ2-3	.	18	TGCGCCAGCAGCCAAGATACCGGGACAGCACCAGACACAGATACGCAGTATTTT	CASSQDTGTAPDTDTQYF
TRBD2	TRBV30	TRBJ2-3	many	15	TGTGCCTGGAGTGCTGGGACTAGCAACACAGATACGCAGTATTTT	CAWSAGTSNTDTQYF
TRBD1	TRBV28	TRBJ1-1	.	14	TGTGCCAGCATTGGGGTGACAGGGCCATCTGAAGCTTTCTTT	CASIGVTGPSEAFF
TRBD1	TRBV2	TRBJ2-7	many	13	TGTGCCAGCAGTGACGGACAGGGGGCGAAACAGTACTTC	CASSDGQGAKQYF
.	TRBV18	TRBJ1-1	many	11	TGTGCCAGCTCAGCCGGGAGAGAAGCTTTCTTT	CASSAGREAFF
TRBD1	TRBV4-1	TRBJ2-4	few	15	TGCGCCAGCAGCCAAGGAGACAGGGGAGGAAACATTCAGTACTTC	CASSQGDRGGNIQYF
TRBD2	TRBV3-1	TRBJ2-5	.	16	TGTGCCAGCAGCCAAGACTCCGGGGCGGGAGAGGAGACCCAGTACTTC	CASSQDSGAGEETQYF
.	TRBV6-1	TRBJ2-1	many	13	TGTGCCAGCAGTGAACTGTCCAGTTGGGAGCAGTTCTTC	CASSELSSWEQFF
.	TRBV3-1	TRBJ2-1	few	14	TGTGCCAGCAGCCTAAGAGCCGGGACCTCTGAGCAGTTCTTC	CASSLRAGTSEQFF
TRBD2	TRBV7-3	TRBJ2-1	many	18	TGTGCCAGCAGCTTAACGGGGGGAGGGGCGAACTTCTACAATGAGCAGTTCTTC	CASSLTGGGANFYNEQFF
TRBD1	TRBV24-1	TRBJ2-5	many	16	TGTGCCACCAGTGTTACCTCCGGGACAGTTGGTGAGACCCAGTACTTC	CATSVTSGTVGETQYF
.	TRBV9	TRBJ2-1	many	17	TGTGCCAGCAGCGTAGCCGGACAGCTTACAACCTACAATGAGCAGTTCTTC	CASSVAGQLTTYNEQFF
TRBD2	TRBV24-1	TRBJ2-5	.	15	TGTGCCACCAGTGATTCGACTGTGGGGGGGGAGACCCAGTACTTC	CATSDSTVGGETQYF
TRBD1	TRBV5-7	TRBJ1-1	.	15	TGTGCCAGCAGCGCCACAGGGGTTCTAGACACTGAAGCTTTCTTT	CASSATGVLDTEAFF
TRBD2	TRBV10-2	TRBJ2-7	many	16	TGCGCCAGCAGGATACCTGGGACTAGCGCCTCCTACGAGCAGTACTTC	CASRIPGTSASYEQYF
TRBD2	TRBV28	TRBJ2-3	many	15	TGTGCCAGCAGTTTTGAAGCGGGATTAACAGATACGCAGTATTTT	CASSFEAGLTDTQYF
.	TRBV10-3	TRBJ2-1	many	16	TGTGCCATCAGTGAGATTGTGGGGAGCTCCTACAATGAGCAGTTCTTC	CAISEIVGSSYNEQFF
TRBD1	TRBV19	TRBJ1-5	few	14	TGTGCCAGTACGGACACAGGGGAGGCTCAGCCCCAGCATTTT	CASTDTGEAQPQHF
.	TRBV19	TRBJ1-2	few	12	TGTGCCAGTAGTGCTACAAGATATGGCTACACCTTC	CASSATRYGYTF
TRBD2	TRBV20-1	TRBJ2-3	many	17	TGCAGTTGGGACTCTAGCGGGAGTTCAGGGAGCACAGATACGCAGTATTTT	CSWDSSGSSGSTDTQYF
.	TRBV19	TRBJ1-5	few	14	TGTGCCAGCACACGGGAACAGAACAATCAGCCCCAGCATTTT	CASTREQNNQPQHF
.	TRBV20-1	TRBJ2-7	many	12	TGCAGTGCTATCACCAGGGGTTACGAGCAGTACTTC	CSAITRGYEQYF
TRBD1	TRBV18	TRBJ2-3	.	15	TGTGCCAGCTCACCGACAGGACAGGGAGGAGATACGCAGTATTTT	CASSPTGQGGDTQYF